This section outlines one TCR beta chain sequence together with its context. V lost 3 bases to trimming and J lost 2 bases, with 9 bases between them. Germline CDR1 is SGHRS and CDR2 is YFSETQ. The CDR3 is 14 residues long. This specimen comes from a study of cytomegalovirus exposure and HLA in healthy donors. These donors counted as nominally healthy when sampled, but unrecorded immune exposures were likely. The PCR ran on 60 Vbeta and 13 Jbeta primers. The method was immunoSEQ multiplex PCR; TCRdb's version includes in-frame clones alone and lacks a portion of them. Of about 270,000 clones in the sample, just over 70% were seen once.

Sequencing was performed on PBMCs. The gene calls are TRBV5-1 and TRBJ2-1; D is possibly TRBD1 (6 bases). This clonotype was sampled from a female donor in good health and CMV-seronegative. The CDR3 loop is CASSSGQTYNEQFF. CDR3 sequence (DNA): TGCGCCAGCAGCTCTGGACAGACCTACAATGAGCAGTTCTTC.